This TCR beta chain was identified in a study of T cell responses to AZD1222 COVID-19 vaccine. Points on this clone: Its antigen is still unknown.

Study-level findings and limits: Repertoires in all cases were sampled only once the peak T cell response had passed. AZD1222 recipients seropositive at baseline numbered only six. Donor demographics were predominantly white British with a female majority; clonal diversity may be underestimated.

Sequencing was performed with immunoSEQ multiplex PCR; in TCRdb, only in-frame clones are kept and a portion is missing. The sample has 130,000 or so clones, around 83% seen once. Trimming at V came to 6 bases and at J to 1 base, leaving 3 bases not matched to a gene. The germline V gene encodes CDR1 LNHDA and CDR2 SQIVND (reference sequence). This CDR3 has 14 amino acids. The sample consisted of peripheral blood, taken on day 0 of AZD1222 vaccination. The origin of this receptor is an adult in good health. The rearrangement links TRBV19 to TRBJ2-3, with TRBD2 matching 8 bases. CDR3 sequence (DNA): TGTGCCAGTAGCCTTAGCGGGGGCACAGATACGCAGTATTTT. Encoded protein: CASSLSGGTDTQYF.